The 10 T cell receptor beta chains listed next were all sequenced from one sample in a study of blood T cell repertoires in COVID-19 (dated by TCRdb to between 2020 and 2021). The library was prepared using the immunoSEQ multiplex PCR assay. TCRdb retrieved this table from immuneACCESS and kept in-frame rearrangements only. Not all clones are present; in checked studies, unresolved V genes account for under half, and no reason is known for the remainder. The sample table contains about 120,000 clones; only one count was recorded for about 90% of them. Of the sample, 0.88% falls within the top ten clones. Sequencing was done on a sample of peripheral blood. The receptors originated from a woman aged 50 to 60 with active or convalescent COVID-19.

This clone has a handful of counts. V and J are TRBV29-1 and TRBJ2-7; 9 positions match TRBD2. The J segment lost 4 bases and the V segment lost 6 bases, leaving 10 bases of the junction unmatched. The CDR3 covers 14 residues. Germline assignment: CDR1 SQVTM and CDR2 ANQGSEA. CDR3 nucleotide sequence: TGCAGCGTATTTACGGTAGCGGGAGCGTACGAGCAGTACTTC. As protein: CSVFTVAGAYEQYF.

The CDR3 sequence is CASSQGRAGPSNYGYTF. CDR3 nucleotide sequence: TGCGCCAGCAGCCAAGGGCGGGCTGGGCCCTCTAACTATGGCTACACCTTC. V usage is TRBV4-3 and J usage is TRBJ1-2; D is unclear. CDR1 and CDR2 from the germline V gene are LGHNA and YSLEER. This CDR3 contains 17 residues. V gave up 1 base and J gave up 0 bases, with 15 bases separating them.

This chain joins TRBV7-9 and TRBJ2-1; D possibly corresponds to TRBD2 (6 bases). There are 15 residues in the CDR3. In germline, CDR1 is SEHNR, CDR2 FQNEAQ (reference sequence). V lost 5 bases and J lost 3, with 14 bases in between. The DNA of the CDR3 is TGTGCCAGCAGCGAGAGAGTAGCGGTCTACAATGAGCAGTTCTTC. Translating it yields CASSERVAVYNEQFF.

CDR3 nucleotides: TGTGCCAGCCTGCCGGTCCGGGACAGGGGTTATGGCTACACCTTC. Amino acids: CASLPVRDRGYGYTF. The V call is TRBV19, the J call TRBJ1-2; 10 nucleotides agree with TRBD1. CDR3 length equals 15 residues. In germline, CDR1 is LNHDA, CDR2 SQIVND (reference sequence). With 9 bases clipped from V and 5 bases from J, the junction kept 12 bases outside the gene matches.

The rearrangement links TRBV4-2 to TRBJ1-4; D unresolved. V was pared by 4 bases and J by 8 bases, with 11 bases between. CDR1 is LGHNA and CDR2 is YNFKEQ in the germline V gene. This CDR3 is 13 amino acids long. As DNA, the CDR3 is TGTGCCAGCAGCCTACCAAAAGAGGAAAAACTGTTTTTT. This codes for CASSLPKEEKLFF.

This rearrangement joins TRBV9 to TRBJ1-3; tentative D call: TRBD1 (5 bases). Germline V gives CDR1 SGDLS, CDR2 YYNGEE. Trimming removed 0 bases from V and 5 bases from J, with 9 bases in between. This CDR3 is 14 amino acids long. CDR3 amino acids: CASSVDQGRNTIYF. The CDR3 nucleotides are TGTGCCAGCAGCGTAGACCAGGGAAGAAACACCATATATTTT. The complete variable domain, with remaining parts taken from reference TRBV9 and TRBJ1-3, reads DSGVTQTPKHLITATGQRVTLRCSPRSGDLSVYWYQQSLDQGLQFLIQYYNGEERAKGNILERFSAQQFPDLHSELNLSSLELGDSALYFCASSVDQGRNTIYFGEGSWLTVV.

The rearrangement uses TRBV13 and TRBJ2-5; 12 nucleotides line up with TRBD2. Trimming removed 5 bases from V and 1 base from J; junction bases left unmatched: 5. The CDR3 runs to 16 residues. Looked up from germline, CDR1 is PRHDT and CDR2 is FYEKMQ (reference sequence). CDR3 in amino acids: CASSRTSGISQETQYF. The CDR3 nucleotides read TGTGCCAGCAGCAGGACTAGCGGGATTTCCCAAGAGACCCAGTACTTC. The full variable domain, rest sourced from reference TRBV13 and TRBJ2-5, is AAGVIQSPRHLIKEKRETATLKCYPIPRHDTVYWYQQGPGQDPQFLISFYEKMQSDKGSIPDRFSAQQFSDYHSELNMSSLELGDSALYFCASSRTSGISQETQYFGPGTRLLVL.

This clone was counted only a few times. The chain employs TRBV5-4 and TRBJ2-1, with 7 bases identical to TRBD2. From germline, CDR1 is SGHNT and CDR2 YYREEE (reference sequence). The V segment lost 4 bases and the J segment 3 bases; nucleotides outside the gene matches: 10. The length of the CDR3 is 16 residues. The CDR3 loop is CASSLIGRELYNEQFF. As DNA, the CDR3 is TGTGCCAGCAGCCTGATTGGGCGGGAGCTCTACAATGAGCAGTTCTTC.

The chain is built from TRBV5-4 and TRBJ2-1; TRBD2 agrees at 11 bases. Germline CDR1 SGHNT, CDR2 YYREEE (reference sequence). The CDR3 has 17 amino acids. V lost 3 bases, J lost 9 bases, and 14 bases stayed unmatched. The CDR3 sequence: CASSSKRTSGSLTEQFF. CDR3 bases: TGTGCCAGCAGCTCGAAACGAACTAGCGGGAGCCTCACTGAGCAGTTCTTC.

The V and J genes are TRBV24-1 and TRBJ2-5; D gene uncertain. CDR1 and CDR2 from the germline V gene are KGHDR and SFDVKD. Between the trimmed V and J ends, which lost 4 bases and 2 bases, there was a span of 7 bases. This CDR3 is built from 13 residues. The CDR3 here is CATSEFNQETQYF. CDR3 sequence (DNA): TGTGCCACCAGTGAGTTCAATCAAGAGACCCAGTACTTC.